Each of the 5 T cell receptor beta chains below was sequenced from the same sample in a study of identical twins. TCRdb re-analysed the 5' RACE reads in MiXCR, keeping a single row per CDR3 protein. Seen here are 500,000 or so distinct CDR3 sequences, 12% to 15% observed once, and the top ten hold 0.4% to 0.55%. The data also belong to a second study, concerning yellow fever vaccine responses in identical twins.

Sample: CD4+ T cells sorted from blood. These TCRs come from a young woman in good health.

This clonotype was observed a few times. The chain has TRBV20-1 and TRBJ2-3; D not resolved. The germline CDR1 and CDR2 sequences are DFQATT and SNEGSKA (reference sequence). The CDR3 contains 14 residues. V lost 0 bases and J lost 5, with 12 bases in between. CDR3: CSARDHMTRDTQYF. The CDR3 DNA reads as TGCAGTGCTAGAGATCACATGACGCGAGATACGCAGTATTTT.

This rearrangement joins TRBV20-1 to TRBJ2-5; maybe TRBD1 (6 bases). Germline values: CDR1 DFQATT, CDR2 SNEGSKA (reference sequence). CDR3 length: 18 residues. The V gene lost 0 bases and the J gene lost 1 base, with 21 bases spanning the gap. The CDR3 sequence: CSARDLMVDRPSQETQYF. Here the CDR3 DNA reads TGCAGTGCTAGAGATTTGATGGTGGACAGACCTAGCCAAGAGACCCAGTACTTC.

This clonotype was seen at least ten times. The V gene is TRBV24-1, the J gene TRBJ2-1, with 7 bases fitting TRBD2. Germline values: CDR1 KGHDR, CDR2 SFDVKD. The V segment lost 4 bases and the J segment 8 bases; nucleotides outside the gene matches: 7. This CDR3 has 14 amino acids. The CDR3 nucleotides read TGTGCCACCAGTGAACTACAACGGGGGGATGAGCAGTTCTTC. Its protein product is CATSELQRGDEQFF.

The CDR3 nucleotides read TGTGCCAGCAGTTCCGGGACAGGGACGACCAAGAATGAGCAGTTCTTC. Its protein is CASSSGTGTTKNEQFF. The rearrangement links TRBV5-6 to TRBJ2-1, with 9 bases lining up with TRBD1. This CDR3 comprises 16 residues. J lost 7 bases, V lost 5 bases, and 13 bases had no gene match. CDR1 is SGHDT, CDR2 YYEEEE, per germline.

The rearrangement links TRBV28 to TRBJ2-7; D assignment may be TRBD1 or TRBD2 (5 bases each). The CDR3 totals 15 residues. V was clipped by 4 bases and J by 3 bases, with 16 bases between them. Germline CDR1 and CDR2: MDHEN and SYDVKM. CDR3 in amino acids: CASSSSGTRHYEQYF. The CDR3 nucleotides read TGTGCCAGCAGTTCCTCCGGGACCCGGCACTACGAGCAGTACTTC.